The T cell receptor beta chain under discussion was sequenced for a study of blood T cell repertoires in COVID-19. The ends lost 8 bases at V and 3 bases at J; junction bases unmatched: 10. Germline values: CDR1 LGHNA, CDR2 YSLEER. The CDR3 extends over 16 amino acids. This table comes from immunoSEQ multiplex PCR, and its TCRdb copy is limited to in-frame clones, with some not included. Here the sample spans under 250,000 clones, 85% to 90% being singletons. The clonotype comes from a man younger than 45 with COVID-19, enrolled during active disease. The specimen was peripheral blood. The genes are TRBV4-3 and TRBJ2-2; 9 bases are a match to TRBD1. The CDR3 here is CASSHGTGTDTGELFF. The CDR3 DNA reads as TGCGCCAGCTCCCACGGGACAGGGACTGACACCGGGGAGCTGTTTTTT.